A selection of T cell receptor beta chains follows, all from one sample in a study of early T cells in non-severe SARS-CoV-2 infection. TCRdb re-called the 5' RACE reads with MiXCR, one entry per CDR3 protein. The table includes roughly 40,000 distinct CDR3 sequences, 4.5% to 5% detected once. Material for sequencing was whole blood. Receptors originate from an adult who was a healthcare worker with PCR-confirmed SARS-CoV-2 infection or an uninfected control (not recorded which). CDR3s include the opening cysteine and the closing phenylalanine or tryptophan. D genes are given only for firm matches. The size field is filled for only some rows; it gives once, few, many or a size class.

v_call	j_call	d_call	clone_size	cdr3_aa	cdr3_nt
TRBV9	TRBJ2-3	-	many	CASSVVGVSDTQYF	TGTGCCAGCAGCGTAGTAGGGGTTTCAGATACGCAGTATTTT
TRBV30	TRBJ1-1	TRBD1	few	CAWSWTGEAFF	TGTGCCTGGAGTTGGACAGGTGAAGCTTTCTTT
TRBV20-1	TRBJ1-1	-	-	CSASDEGTEAFF	TGCAGTGCTAGCGACGAGGGGACTGAAGCTTTCTTT
TRBV7-8	TRBJ1-5	TRBD1	medium-sized	CASSPSGGVQPQHF	TGTGCCAGCAGCCCTTCAGGGGGGGTTCAGCCCCAGCATTTT
TRBV7-2	TRBJ1-5	-	many	CASSLDSGNNQPQHF	TGTGCCAGCAGCTTAGATTCCGGGAACAATCAGCCCCAGCATTTT
TRBV5-1	TRBJ2-3	TRBD2	-	CASSNSGREDTQYF	TGCGCCAGCAGCAATAGCGGGAGGGAGGATACGCAGTATTTT
TRBV7-9	TRBJ1-2	TRBD1	many	CASSLSGTENYGYTF	TGTGCCAGCAGCTTATCCGGGACAGAGAACTATGGCTACACCTTC
TRBV11-2	TRBJ2-3	-	many	CASSTFKGASESTDTQYF	TGTGCCAGCAGCACCTTCAAAGGGGCTAGCGAAAGCACAGATACGCAGTATTTT
TRBV7-9	TRBJ1-1	-	many	CASSLVGVPNTEAFF	TGTGCCAGCAGCTTAGTGGGTGTACCGAACACTGAAGCTTTCTTT
TRBV24-1	TRBJ2-1	-	few	CATSDLGYNEQFF	TGTGCCACCAGTGATTTGGGCTACAATGAGCAGTTCTTC
TRBV14	TRBJ2-2	-	many	CASSQDLGRDITGELFF	TGTGCCAGCAGCCAAGATCTTGGGCGGGACATCACCGGGGAGCTGTTTTTT
TRBV14	TRBJ1-3	-	few	CASSQTRGSTIYF	TGTGCCAGCAGCCAGACCCGGGGTAGCACCATATATTTT
TRBV12-3/TRBV12-4	TRBJ1-1	-	many	CASSFKGSEAFF	TGTGCCAGCAGTTTTAAGGGCAGCGAAGCTTTCTTT
TRBV5-5	TRBJ2-7	-	few	CASSLGPGSSYEQYF	TGTGCCAGCAGCTTGGGCCCGGGTAGCTCCTACGAGCAGTACTTC
TRBV7-8	TRBJ2-2	TRBD2	many	CASSLPSGRASRELFF	TGTGCCAGCAGCCTCCCTAGCGGGAGGGCCAGTAGGGAGCTGTTTTTT
TRBV7-2	TRBJ2-5	TRBD2	many	CASSLTQTSVGETQYF	TGTGCCAGCAGCTTAACCCAAACTAGCGTTGGAGAGACCCAGTACTTC
TRBV11-2	TRBJ2-1	-	many	CASSLWAGSYNEQFF	TGTGCCAGCAGCTTATGGGCGGGGTCCTACAATGAGCAGTTCTTC
TRBV5-8	TRBJ1-1	-	many	CASSPGHKNTEAFF	TGTGCCAGCAGCCCAGGACACAAGAACACTGAAGCTTTCTTT
TRBV27	TRBJ2-3	-	few	CASSLSAIGRRDTQYF	TGTGCCAGCAGTTTATCTGCGATTGGGCGGCGAGATACGCAGTATTTT
TRBV4-1	TRBJ2-1	TRBD2	-	CASSQDFPSGRWEQFF	TGCGCCAGCAGCCAAGATTTTCCTAGCGGGAGGTGGGAGCAGTTCTTC
TRBV7-9	TRBJ1-4	-	few	CASSKAGTENEKLFF	TGTGCCAGCAGCAAAGCGGGGACGGAGAATGAAAAACTGTTTTTT
TRBV7-2	TRBJ2-2	-	many	CASSLAVNTGELFF	TGTGCCAGCAGCTTGGCAGTGAACACCGGGGAGCTGTTTTTT
TRBV7-2	TRBJ2-4	-	few	CASSLLEKSIQYF	TGTGCCAGCAGCTTACTGGAGAAAAGCATTCAGTACTTC
TRBV11-2	TRBJ2-1	TRBD2	many	CASSRMGLAGGNEQFF	TGTGCCAGCAGCCGAATGGGACTAGCGGGGGGTAATGAGCAGTTCTTC
TRBV29-1	TRBJ2-1	TRBD2	few	CSVEGLAGVNEQFF	TGCAGCGTTGAAGGTCTAGCGGGAGTCAATGAGCAGTTCTTC
TRBV5-6	TRBJ1-1	TRBD1	many	CASSLVDRVNTEAFF	TGTGCCAGCAGCTTGGTTGACAGGGTGAACACTGAAGCTTTCTTT
TRBV27	TRBJ2-1	TRBD2	many	CASSDGTSGNEQFF	TGTGCCAGCAGTGATGGGACTAGCGGCAATGAGCAGTTCTTC
TRBV12-3/TRBV12-4	TRBJ1-5	-	many	CASSSSGGLNQPQHF	TGTGCCAGCAGTTCCTCCGGGGGGCTTAATCAGCCCCAGCATTTT
TRBV7-2	TRBJ2-2	TRBD1	-	CASSFNGQGSTGELFF	TGTGCCAGCAGCTTCAACGGACAGGGAAGCACCGGGGAGCTGTTTTTT
TRBV6-6	TRBJ1-1	-	many	CASSTDSKNTEAFF	TGTGCCAGCAGTACGGACAGCAAGAACACTGAAGCTTTCTTT
TRBV20-1	TRBJ1-5	-	many	CSAKPDSGPLSNQPQHF	TGCAGTGCTAAACCTGACAGCGGACCCCTAAGCAATCAGCCCCAGCATTTT
TRBV7-8	TRBJ2-7	TRBD1	many	CASSPRQGSVYEQYF	TGTGCCAGCAGCCCGCGACAGGGGAGTGTCTACGAGCAGTACTTC
TRBV7-2	TRBJ1-2	-	many	CASSLVSGGDNYGYTF	TGTGCCAGCAGCTTAGTATCTGGGGGCGATAACTATGGCTACACCTTC
TRBV13	TRBJ1-6	-	many	CASSQSGSPLHF	TGTGCCAGCAGCCAATCCGGTTCACCCCTCCACTTT
TRBV9	TRBJ2-5	TRBD2	many	CASSPPRGGQETQYF	TGTGCCAGCAGCCCCCCCCGGGGGGGGCAAGAGACCCAGTACTTC
TRBV20-1	TRBJ2-3	-	few	CSARSGAQDTQYF	TGCAGTGCTAGATCTGGGGCGCAAGATACGCAGTATTTT
TRBV24-1	TRBJ2-2	-	many	CATSDLITGLNTGELFF	TGTGCCACCAGTGATTTGATCACAGGACTGAACACCGGGGAGCTGTTTTTT
TRBV7-2	TRBJ2-5	-	many	CASGPASGPLSPQYF	TGTGCCAGCGGACCTGCAAGCGGGCCTCTATCGCCCCAGTACTTC
TRBV18	TRBJ2-1	-	many	CASSTLSEQFF	TGTGCCAGCTCAACCTTGAGTGAGCAGTTCTTC
TRBV20-1	TRBJ2-1	-	few	CSASSLAGNEQFF	TGCAGTGCTAGTAGCCTAGCAGGAAATGAGCAGTTCTTC
TRBV20-1	TRBJ2-1	-	many	CSARDSLRGGNEQFF	TGCAGTGCTAGAGATTCACTCAGGGGGGGCAATGAGCAGTTCTTC
TRBV7-2	TRBJ2-5	-	many	CASSLQGRQETQYF	TGTGCCAGCAGCCTACAGGGAAGGCAAGAGACCCAGTACTTC